This T cell receptor (beta chain) was sequenced in a study of blood T cell repertoires in COVID-19. Study overall: Sample material is recorded as cDNA or gDNA derived from T cells, B-cell-depleted T cells, or PBMCs.

Generated by immunoSEQ multiplex PCR, the TCRdb table keeps only in-frame clones and is missing some. The sample carries around 100,000 clones, 90% recorded once. V lost 5 bases, J lost 3 bases, and 6 bases stayed unmatched. CDR3 length: 14 residues. The germline gives CDR1 ENHRY, CDR2 SYGVKD. The sample consisted of peripheral blood. V gene TRBV10-3 combines with J gene TRBJ2-7, with 8 bases lining up with TRBD1. The TCR was taken from a man in his fifties with acute or convalescent COVID-19. CDR3 DNA sequence: TGTGCCATCAGTAACTACGGACAGGGCTACGAGCAGTACTTC. Its translation is CAISNYGQGYEQYF.